This entry features one T cell receptor (beta chain) sequence. The antigen remains undetermined. The data originate from a study of cytomegalovirus exposure and HLA in healthy donors. In the study overall: Earlier sequencing of some 190 million T cells yielded approximately 100 million unique TCR beta sequences.

Trimming cost V 0 bases and J 9 bases, with 15 bases left between them. The CDR3 is 15 amino acids. Germline CDR1 and CDR2: LNHNV and YYDKDF (reference sequence). Both 60 Vbeta primers and 13 Jbeta primers went into the PCR. Assay used: immunoSEQ multiplex PCR; TCRdb lists only in-frame clones, some missing. The sample yields around 130,000 clones, roughly 62% seen once. Points from the study as a whole: Common viral pathogens seemed, in a later analysis, to connect with several of the most significant clusters. A previous analysis found most TCR beta V segments productive roughly 87% or roughly 30% of the time.

The TCR sequence derives from a man aged 25 to 45 in good health and CMV-seropositive. The rearrangement joins TRBV15 to TRBJ2-1, with a possible D match to TRBD2 (5 bases). Input material: PBMCs. CDR3 bases: TGTGCCACCAGCAGAGATAGGACTTCACCCGGTGAGCAGTTCTTC. It specifies CATSRDRTSPGEQFF.